This TCR beta chain was observed in a study of graft-versus-host responses after intestinal transplantation. Study conclusions and caveats: Allograft graft-versus-host to host-versus-graft clonal ratios ran high in patients with graft-donor T cell macrochimerism. Among recipient marrow samples, GvH clones were found; some appeared first in ileum or blood. Early HvG declines after transplant were associated with peak circulating GvH clone levels.

The repertoire was sequenced with immunoSEQ multiplex PCR; TCRdb's copy has only in-frame clones and lacks some. This table has tens of thousands of clones, about nine tenths appearing once. Marrow drawn post-transplant originated at the posterior iliac crest or another site. A word on this clone: Antigen specificity is unknown.

Germline V gene lookup returns CDR1 SEHNR and CDR2 FQNEAQ (reference sequence). Losses at the gene ends were 4 bases for V and 5 bases for J; bases not matched to a gene: 9. The CDR3 has 16 amino acids. Source: bone marrow, taken nearly 750 days after intestinal transplantation. The J gene is TRBJ2-2, the V gene TRBV7-9; 8 positions match TRBD1. This sequence originates from a human patient who received an intestinal transplant, so some T cells may come from the graft donor. CDR3 bases: TGTGCCAGCAGCTCATCCACAGGGGGTGGGACCGGGGAGCTGTTTTTT. This translates into CASSSSTGGGTGELFF.